This TCR beta chain was profiled in a study of CD8 T cells in ankylosing spondylitis. Study-wide results and caveats: Researchers report that disease-linked clones proved CD8+ and relatively rare in peripheral blood. Made up of eight highly homologous variants, a TCR beta motif appeared characteristic of ankylosing spondylitis blood. Clones linked to disease were reported to show significant enrichment in matched ankylosing spondylitis synovial fluid.

CDR1 is SGHRS and CDR2 is YFSETQ in the germline V gene. CDR3 length: 16 residues. The V end lost 1 base, the J end lost 5 bases, and 15 bases lay between the germline ends. This clonotype was observed at least ten times. What it binds is not known. For TCR beta, libraries came from quantitative 5'-RACE with molecular barcodes. TCRdb passed the 5' RACE reads through MiXCR, listing each CDR3 protein once. The sample holds some 130,000 distinct CDR3 sequences, around 9% seen once. Sequences were obtained from blood, either unsorted or a sorted T cell fraction (not recorded which). The source is a male donor with ankylosing spondylitis or in good health (not recorded which). The chain combines TRBV5-1 with TRBJ2-2; weak D call: TRBD2 (6 bases). The CDR3 region is CASSLSAGFGTGELFF. The CDR3 DNA reads TGCGCCAGCAGCTTGTCTGCGGGATTCGGGACCGGGGAGCTGTTTTTT.